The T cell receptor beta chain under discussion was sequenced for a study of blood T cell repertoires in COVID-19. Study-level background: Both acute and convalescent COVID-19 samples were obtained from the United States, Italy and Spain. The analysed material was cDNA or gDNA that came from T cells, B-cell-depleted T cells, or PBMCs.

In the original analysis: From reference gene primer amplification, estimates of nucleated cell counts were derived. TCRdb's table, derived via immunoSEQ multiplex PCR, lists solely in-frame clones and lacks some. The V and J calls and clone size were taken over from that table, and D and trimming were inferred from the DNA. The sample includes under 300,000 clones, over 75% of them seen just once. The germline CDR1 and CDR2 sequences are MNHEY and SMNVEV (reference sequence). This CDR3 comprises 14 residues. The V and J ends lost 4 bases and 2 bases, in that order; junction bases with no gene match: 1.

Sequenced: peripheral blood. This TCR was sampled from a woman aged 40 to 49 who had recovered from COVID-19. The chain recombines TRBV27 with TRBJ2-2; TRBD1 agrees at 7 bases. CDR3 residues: CASSWDRNTGELFF. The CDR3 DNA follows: TGTGCCAGCAGTTGGGACAGAAACACCGGGGAGCTGTTTTTT.